This TCR beta chain was identified in a study of OX40 agonist ivuxolimab in advanced cancers. Regarding the research as a whole: Ivuxolimab was a fully human IgG2 agonistic monoclonal antibody targeting the costimulatory receptor OX40 (CD134). Intravenous ivuxolimab was administered to patients every 2 weeks at six dose levels: 0.01, 0.1, 0.3, 1.5, 3 and 10 mg/kg. Of the approximately 50 dose-escalation patients, hepatocellular carcinoma was present in some 19, melanoma in approximately 15, renal cell carcinoma in 9 and head and neck cancer in 9. In the dose-escalation cohort, around four fifths of patients were male, and the mean age was approximately 55 years, with a range of about 23 to 90. Patients were allowed to have had prior anti-PD-1, anti-PD-L1 or anti-CTLA-4 therapy, and 40% to 45% of the dose-escalation patients had previously received checkpoint inhibitors. Partial responses occurred in three dose-escalation patients, of whom one had hepatocellular carcinoma and two had cutaneous melanoma. The point of sequencing TCRbeta in the periphery was to test whether ivuxolimab changed TCR sequence diversity and drove clonal T-cell expansion. The monotherapy dose-escalation portion (N of about 49 patients) of the phase I ivuxolimab trial is reported in the paper. General study outcomes and caveats: Low levels of normalized T-cell clonal expansion were also seen in some patients who did not respond. In the 0.1-3.0 mg/kg groups, partial responders had among the lowest normalized peripheral clonal expansion, particularly in CD8+ T cells. At doses of 0.1 to 3.0 mg/kg, clonal expansion of both CD4+ and CD8+ T cells in blood was seen between baseline and week 6. The antigen specificity of the clonally expanded peripheral T cells was not determined. After ivuxolimab, CD8+ T cells had more expanded clones than CD4+ T cells on average.

Genomic DNA was isolated from the sorted cells so that the TCRbeta CDR3 region could be sequenced. The immunoSEQ Assay was used for sequencing of TCRbeta CDR3 regions. The immuneACCESS repertoire file appears here via TCRdb, limited to in-frame rearrangements. These files lack a portion of the clones; in checked studies, under half of the deficit traces to unresolved V genes, and the cause of the others is not known. The sample table holds some 20,000 clones, of which about 80% were seen once. The ten largest clones represent less than 4% of the sample. Looking up the germline V gene yields CDR1 SGHAT and CDR2 FQNNGV. V drops 0 bases and J drops 4 bases, leaving 9 bases in between. Counted from cysteine to phenylalanine, this CDR3 has 14 amino acids. Of the read, only the CDR3 DNA is kept; its 42 bases are in frame from base 1. Patients with a history of autoimmune disease or receiving systemic immunosuppression were excluded from the trial. Peripheral blood for TCR sequencing was collected from all dose cohorts at baseline, on cycle 4 day 1, and on cycle 7 day 1. Samples came from an open-label, multicenter, first-in-human phase I dose-escalation trial of ivuxolimab. Adults with locally advanced or metastatic melanoma, renal cell, hepatocellular, or head and neck squamous cell carcinoma were enrolled in the trial. CD4+ and CD8+ T cells were sorted separately from peripheral blood before TCR sequencing.

Of note for this clone: The antigen it recognizes is unknown. Base qualities are not provided; no much larger clone lies one nucleotide away.

The clonotype originates from an adult with an advanced solid tumor such as melanoma, head and neck, liver or kidney cancer. The sequences come from CD4+ or CD8+ T cells sorted from blood, collected in a trial of the OX40 agonist ivuxolimab. In this chain, TRBV11-2 is recombined with TRBJ1-1, with a tentative D gene TRBD1 over 5 matching bases. CDR3 reads: CASSLDLGRTEAFF. The base sequence is TGTGCCAGCAGCTTAGATTTGGGGCGCACTGAAGCTTTCTTT.